This paragraph covers one T cell receptor beta chain sequence. Clones were sequenced by immunoSEQ multiplex PCR, and TCRdb holds only the in-frame ones, with some missing. This repertoire shows about a million clones, around three quarters found once; its top ten account for about 1.5%. CDR1 MDHEN and CDR2 SYDVKM come from the germline V gene. The ends were cut back, 7 bases at V and 1 base at J, with 14 bases in the middle. This CDR3 is built from 15 residues. Donors were Caucasian adults residing in Nashville, Tennessee, USA. This record belongs to a study of shared clonotypes between healthy human individuals. Overall study: Participating donors consisted of two women and a few men aged 18 to 49. Each donor contributed plates that comprised three CD4 naive, three CD4 memory, two CD8 naive and one CD8 memory.

This clonotype was sampled from a man aged 18-30 years in good health. This sequence joins TRBV28 and TRBJ1-5; possibly TRBD1 for D (5 bases). Sample: memory CD4+ T cells sorted from blood. Stated subset: CD45RA-negative fraction. This CDR3 reads CASKLGVGSNQPQHF. CDR3 bases: TGTGCCAGCAAATTAGGGGTGGGGAGCAATCAGCCCCAGCATTTT.